These 11 T cell receptor beta chains originate from one sample sequenced in a study of circulating CD8 cells and anti-PD-1 response in melanoma. Live CD3+CD8+TCRalphabeta+ cells were sorted into four subsets by PD-1 and/or TIGIT. Each library started from approximately 15 ng of total RNA using the QIAseq Immune Repertoire TCR panel. TCRdb reprocessed the reads via MiXCR and lists one record per CDR3 protein. This sample carries about 450 distinct CDR3 sequences, around 6.5% of them seen once, and the ten largest clones take 20%. This specimen consisted of CD8+ T cells from PBMCs, obtained at baseline or after one month of anti-PD-1 therapy (not recorded which). These receptors all stem from a human donor with melanoma.

This clonotype is termed large. The chain joins TRBV20-1 to TRBJ2-3; D is unclear. Germline values: CDR1 DFQATT, CDR2 SNEGSKA (reference sequence). This CDR3 is 11 amino acids long. V was clipped by 4 bases and J by 8 bases, with 10 bases between them. Here the CDR3 DNA reads TGCAGTGCTACCGAACTGGGTACGCAGTATTTT. Translation gives CSATELGTQYF.

By sample share, this clonotype is large. This chain connects TRBV29-1 to TRBJ2-1, with TRBD2 matching over 8 bases. The CDR3 contains 15 residues. Germline trimming cut 1 base from V and 8 bases from J; bases unmatched to any gene: 10. Germline V gene sequence: CDR1 SQVTM, CDR2 ANQGSEA. The CDR3 DNA is TGCAGCGTTGAAGGGGGGACTAGTAAGCGCGATGAGCAGTTCTTC. Amino acids: CSVEGGTSKRDEQFF.

Relative to its sample, this clonotype is large. This chain links TRBV29-1 with TRBJ1-4, with 8 bases matching TRBD1. CDR1 and CDR2 (germline): SQVTM, ANQGSEA. The CDR3 totals 15 residues. J was trimmed by 8 bases and V by 1 base; bases with no gene match: 9. CDR3: CSVEVRHRGGEKLFF. Written as DNA, the CDR3 is TGCAGCGTTGAAGTGCGCCACAGGGGGGGAGAAAAACTGTTTTTT.

Judged by abundance, this clonotype is large. The gene calls are TRBV28 and TRBJ2-7; maybe TRBD1 (6 bases). Trimming removed 6 bases at V and 5 bases at J, with 20 bases between. This CDR3 is 15 amino acids long. Germline loops: CDR1 MDHEN, CDR2 SYDVKM. The CDR3 sequence: CASSSVTGKADEQYF. DNA for the CDR3: TGTGCCAGCAGCTCCGTCACAGGGAAGGCGGACGAGCAGTACTTC.

This clonotype is large. The chain links TRBV12-3 or TRBV12-4 to TRBJ1-1; TRBD1 matches at 7 bases. The J segment lost 5 bases and the V segment lost 9 bases, leaving 12 bases of the junction unmatched. The CDR3 has 14 amino acids. The CDR3 region is CASKEGAMGTEAFF. CDR3 DNA: TGTGCCAGTAAGGAGGGGGCGATGGGGACTGAAGCTTTCTTT.

The chain has TRBV7-9 and TRBJ2-1; tentative D call: TRBD2 (5 bases). Germline V gene data show CDR1 as SEHNR and CDR2 as FQNEAQ (reference sequence). CDR3 length: 16 residues. Trimming removed 5 bases from V and 0 bases from J, with 14 bases in between. This chain's CDR3 is CASSGLRGSSYNEQFF. CDR3 in DNA: TGTGCCAGCAGCGGGCTACGGGGTAGCTCCTACAATGAGCAGTTCTTC.

This clonotype is large (0.1 to 1%) within its sample. The genes are TRBV7-2 and TRBJ1-5, with 7 bases matching TRBD1. The CDR3 runs to 17 residues. V lost 1 base, J lost 4 bases, and 10 bases stayed unmatched. CDR1 is SGHTA and CDR2 is FQGNSA in the germline V gene. CDR3 in amino acids: CASSLEGAGGSNQPQHF. CDR3 DNA sequence: TGTGCCAGCAGCTTAGAGGGGGCCGGAGGTTCTAATCAGCCCCAGCATTTT.

By share of the sample, this clonotype is large. V and J are TRBV24-1 and TRBJ2-3, with a possible D match to TRBD2 (7 bases). The CDR3 covers 17 residues. The V end lost 0 bases, the J end lost 0 bases, and 12 bases lay between the germline ends. Germline CDR1 KGHDR, CDR2 SFDVKD. This chain's CDR3 is CATSDLGGGRSTDTQYF. CDR3 in DNA: TGTGCCACCAGTGATTTGGGCGGGGGCCGGAGCACAGATACGCAGTATTTT.

By sample fraction, this clonotype is medium-sized. The CDR3 DNA sequence: TGTGCCAGTACGGTCGGAGCGAACACCGGGGAGCTGTTTTTT. This encodes CASTVGANTGELFF. The V call is TRBV19, the J call TRBJ2-2; no definite D call. Per the germline V gene, CDR1 is LNHDA and CDR2 is SQIVND (reference sequence). Trimming removed 7 bases from V and 0 bases from J, with 9 bases in between. The CDR3 is 14 amino acids.

This clonotype ranks as large. The chain combines TRBV10-3 with TRBJ2-2; D is perhaps TRBD1 (5 bases). The germline V and J ends were trimmed by 0 bases and 0 bases, with 8 bases remaining between them. The germline V gene has CDR1 ENHRY and CDR2 SYGVKD. The CDR3 length is 16 residues. CDR3 DNA sequence: TGTGCCATCAGTGAGTCTGACAGCTCGAACACCGGGGAGCTGTTTTTT. It codes for CAISESDSSNTGELFF.

Within the sample, this clonotype is large. The chain links TRBV19 to TRBJ2-7, with D perhaps TRBD2 (7 bases). The CDR3 sequence is 15 residues long. CDR1 LNHDA and CDR2 SQIVND come from the germline V gene (reference sequence). V was cut by 3 bases and J by 2 bases, with 14 bases left in between. The DNA for the CDR3 is TGTGCCAGTAGTATGGCCGGCGGGGGCACCTACGAGCAGTACTTC. Protein sequence: CASSMAGGGTYEQYF.